This T cell receptor (beta chain) was identified during a study of T cells in Graves' hyperthyroidism and ophthalmopathy. Study outcomes and limitations: The model anticipated ophthalmopathy a median around six months pre-onset.

The CDR3 consists of 15 residues. The germline CDR1 and CDR2 sequences are MNHNS and SASEGT. Trimming at V came to 2 bases and at J to 6 bases, leaving 7 bases not matched to a gene. RNA transcripts yielded amplified TCR beta CDR3 regions. HTBI primers were employed in a first-round RT-PCR of the TCR CDR3. TCRdb reprocessed the multiplex PCR reads via MiXCR and lists one record per CDR3 protein. The sample has roughly 560,000 distinct CDR3 sequences; roughly 14% are singletons. This clonotype was seen many times. The antigen is undetermined. Any patient presenting with uncontrolled infection, other autoimmune disease, pregnancy or lactation was left out.

The sample consisted of blood. This receptor was identified in a woman aged 40 to 55 with Graves' ophthalmopathy. J is TRBJ1-5 and V is TRBV6-1, with 7 bases matching TRBD1. In nucleotides, the CDR3 is TGTGCCAGCAGTGAACGCACAGGGGAGAGTCAGCCCCAGCATTTT. Protein: CASSERTGESQPQHF.